Reported below is one TCR beta chain. The data stem from a study of blood T cell repertoires in COVID-19. Overall study context: The study drew acute and convalescent COVID-19 samples from the United States, Italy and Spain. The cDNA or gDNA used as material had been derived from T cells, B-cell-depleted T cells, or PBMCs.

In the source study's methods: Nucleated cell counts were estimated from reference gene primer amplification. Sequenced by immunoSEQ multiplex PCR; TCRdb stores in-frame clones only, minus some. V, J and clone size were drawn from that table, and D and trimming were deduced from the DNA. This sample carries approximately 94,000 clones, around 83% of them seen once, and the ten largest clones take 20% to 25%. The CDR3 contains 15 residues. Germline V gene lookup returns CDR1 SGHAT and CDR2 FQNNGV. The V end lost 3 bases, the J end lost 2 bases, and 11 bases lay between the germline ends. This TCR came from a man aged 60-69 years with acute or convalescent COVID-19. V and J are TRBV11-2 and TRBJ1-5; maybe TRBD1 (6 bases). Sequenced input: peripheral blood. The CDR3 sequence: CASSFTGIRNQPQHF. CDR3 coding DNA: TGTGCCAGCAGCTTTACAGGGATACGCAATCAGCCCCAGCATTTT.